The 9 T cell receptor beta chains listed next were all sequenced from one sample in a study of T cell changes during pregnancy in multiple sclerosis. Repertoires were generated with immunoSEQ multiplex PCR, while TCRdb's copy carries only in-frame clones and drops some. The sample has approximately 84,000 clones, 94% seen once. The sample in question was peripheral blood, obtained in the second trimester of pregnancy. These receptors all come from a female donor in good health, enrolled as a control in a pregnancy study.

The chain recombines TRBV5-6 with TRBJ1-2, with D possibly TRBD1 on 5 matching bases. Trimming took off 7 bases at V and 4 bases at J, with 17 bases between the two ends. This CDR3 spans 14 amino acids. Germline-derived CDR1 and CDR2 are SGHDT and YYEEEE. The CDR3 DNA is TGTGCCAGCGGCCCAGGGCACTCGAGCTATGGCTACACCTTC. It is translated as CASGPGHSSYGYTF.

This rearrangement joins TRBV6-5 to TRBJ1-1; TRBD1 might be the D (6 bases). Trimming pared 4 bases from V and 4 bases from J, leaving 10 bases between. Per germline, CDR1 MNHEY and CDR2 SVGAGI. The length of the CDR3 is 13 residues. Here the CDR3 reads CASSSSQGTEAFF. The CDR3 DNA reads TGTGCCAGCAGTTCGTCACAGGGCACTGAAGCTTTCTTT.

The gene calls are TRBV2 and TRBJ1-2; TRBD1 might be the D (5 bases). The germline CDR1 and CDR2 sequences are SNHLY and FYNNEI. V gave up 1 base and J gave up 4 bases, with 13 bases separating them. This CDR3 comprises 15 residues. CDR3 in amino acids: CASSEVATVPYGYTF. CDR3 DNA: TGTGCCAGCAGTGAAGTGGCGACAGTCCCCTATGGCTACACCTTC.

The CDR3 loop reads CASSSGLAGYNEQFF. In nucleotides, the CDR3 is TGTGCCAGCAGCTCCGGACTAGCGGGCTACAATGAGCAGTTCTTC. This chain connects TRBV7-9 to TRBJ2-1, with TRBD2 identical over 11 bases. The CDR3 runs to 15 residues. Germline values: CDR1 SEHNR, CDR2 FQNEAQ (reference sequence). The V segment lost 4 bases and the J segment 3 bases; nucleotides outside the gene matches: 2.

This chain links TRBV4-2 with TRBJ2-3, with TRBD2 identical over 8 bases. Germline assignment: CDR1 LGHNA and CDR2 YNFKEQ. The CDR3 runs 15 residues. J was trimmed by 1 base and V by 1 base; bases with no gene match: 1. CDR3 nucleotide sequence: TGTGCCAGCAGCCAAGTACTAGCGGGCACAGATACGCAGTATTTT. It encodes CASSQVLAGTDTQYF.

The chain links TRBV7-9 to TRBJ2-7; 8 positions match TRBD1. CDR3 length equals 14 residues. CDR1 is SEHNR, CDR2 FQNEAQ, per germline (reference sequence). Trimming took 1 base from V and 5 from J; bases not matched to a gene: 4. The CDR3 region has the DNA TGTGCCAGCAGCTTAGTCCCGGACAGGGACGAGCAGTACTTC. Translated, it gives CASSLVPDRDEQYF.

Here the CDR3 DNA reads TGTGCCAGCGGCAACGGACAGGGCGTTAACGAGCAGTACTTC. It yields the protein CASGNGQGVNEQYF. The V call is TRBV6-5, the J call TRBJ2-7; 8 nucleotides match TRBD1. This CDR3 comprises 14 residues. Germline loops: CDR1 MNHEY, CDR2 SVGAGI. V was clipped by 8 bases and J by 5 bases; unmatched bases: 11.

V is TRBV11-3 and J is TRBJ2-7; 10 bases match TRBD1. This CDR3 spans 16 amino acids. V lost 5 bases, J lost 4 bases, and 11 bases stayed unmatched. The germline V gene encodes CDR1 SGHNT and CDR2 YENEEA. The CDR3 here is CASSPFPRTGGYEQYF. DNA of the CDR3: TGTGCCAGCAGCCCATTTCCCCGGACAGGGGGATACGAGCAGTACTTC.

CDR3 bases: TGTGCCTGGGCCTACATCGGGGAGCAGTTCTTC. It encodes CAWAYIGEQFF. The V call is TRBV30, the J call TRBJ2-1; no definite D call. V was trimmed by 5 bases and J by 10 bases, leaving 12 bases between them. Germline V lookup: CDR1 GTSNPN, CDR2 SVGIG (reference sequence). This CDR3 has 11 amino acids.